This TCR beta chain was retrieved from a study of preoperative IRX-2 immunotherapy in early breast cancer (dated by TCRdb to about 2019). As to this clone: Its binding antigen is unknown. One base away there is no much larger clone; base qualities are not given.

The CDR3 measures 15 amino acids from cysteine to phenylalanine. The read is trimmed to its CDR3 DNA, 45 bases read in frame from base 1. Reading the germline V gene gives CDR1 MNHGY and CDR2 SAAAGT. The junction carries 12 bases between V and J, which are trimmed by 6 bases and 1 base respectively. The sample's treatment or condition label is to be understood as: preoperative locoregional IRX-2 cytokine immunotherapy. The samples were obtained from a phase Ib study that tested preoperative, locoregional IRX-2 cytokine immunotherapy meant to prime immune responses. The donors were early-stage breast cancer patients who were given IRX-2 prior to surgery. The library was produced with the immunoSEQ multiplex PCR assay. This immuneACCESS table, as held by TCRdb, lists in-frame sequences with V and J called but not all clones. Of the missing ones, under half trace to an unresolved V gene in checked studies; the others have no known cause. The sample has about 11,000 clones on record, around 86% of them singletons. The ten largest clones take up approximately 5.6% of the sample.

The specimen comprised lymph node tissue, sampled before IRX-2 immunotherapy. The sequence joins TRBV6-8 to TRBJ2-2, with TRBD2 tentatively as D gene (7 bases match). This TCR was recovered from a human donor with breast cancer. The CDR3 corresponds to CASSPGGLNTGELFF. In nucleotide form, the sequence is TGTGCCAGCAGCCCCGGGGGGCTGAACACCGGGGAGCTGTTTTTT.